This TCR beta chain was obtained from a study of blood T cell repertoires in COVID-19. Repertoires were generated with immunoSEQ multiplex PCR, while TCRdb's copy carries only in-frame clones and drops some. Of some 52,000 clones listed, 65% to 90% are singletons. The CDR3 runs to 10 residues. CDR1 and CDR2 (germline): WNHNN, SYGVQD (reference sequence). Trimming pared 7 bases from V and 8 bases from J, leaving 8 bases between. This sequence originates from an older man with acute or convalescent COVID-19. The V gene is TRBV10-1, the J gene TRBJ2-5, with D perhaps matching TRBD2 (5 bases). The sample consisted of peripheral blood. The CDR3 loop reads CASNRTTQYF. CDR3 coding DNA: TGCGCCAGCAATAGGACTACCCAGTACTTC.